This entry describes one T cell receptor (beta chain). Its antigen remains unidentified. This sample is drawn from a study of CD8+CD57+ T cells in acquired aplastic anemia. Overall study: 3.2 ug was the average amount of DNA from sorted CD4+ and CD8+ cells.

Broader study findings: Comparison of patients with controls identified some 29 shared CD8+ CDR3 sequences. CD8+ Simpson's diversity did not differ significantly between patients and controls.

The use of genomic DNA as template underpinned the TCR beta VDJ and CDR3 profiling. MiXCR, applied by TCRdb to the reads, yields one record per CDR3 protein. The sample includes more than 150,000 distinct CDR3 sequences, approximately 46% of them seen just once. Sequenced input: sorted CD4+, CD8+, or CD8+CD57+ T cells (not recorded which) from PBMCs. The TCR was taken from a human donor in good health.

Here the CDR3 DNA reads TGTGCCACCAGTGATACTGGGGGAGCAGATACGCAGTATTTT. Its protein product is CATSDTGGADTQYF. The gene calls are TRBV24-1 and TRBJ2-3; either TRBD1 or TRBD2 may fit D (5 bases each). The V end lost 3 bases, the J end lost 4 bases, and 10 bases lay between the germline ends. The CDR3 is 14 amino acids. The germline V gene encodes CDR1 KGHDR and CDR2 SFDVKD.